These 10 T cell receptor beta chains were all obtained from the same sample, sequenced in a study of shared clonotypes between healthy human individuals. Measured with immunoSEQ multiplex PCR; TCRdb has only the in-frame clones, and not every one. The sample yields over 2 million clones, roughly 90% seen once. Source material: naive CD4+ T cells from PBMCs. The subset: CD45RA+ positively selected. The receptors stem from a man younger than 30 in good health. Some clones in this sample may be carry-over from other donors' samples.

The V call is TRBV5-1, the J call TRBJ2-5, with D possibly being TRBD1 or TRBD2 (5 bases each). Per the germline V gene, CDR1 is SGHRS and CDR2 is YFSETQ. Trimming took 0 bases from V and 5 from J, leaving 14 bases between them. The CDR3 length is 15 residues. This CDR3 is CASSLGGTRQETQYF. In DNA form, the CDR3 reads TGCGCCAGCAGCTTGGGTGGGACCCGACAGGAGACCCAGTACTTC.

The rearrangement links TRBV7-8 to TRBJ1-3, with TRBD1 matching 8 bases. The CDR3 totals 14 residues. After removal of 4 bases from V and 5 bases from J, the junction contained 4 bases not matched to a gene. Germline V gene sequence: CDR1 SGHVS, CDR2 FQNEAQ. This CDR3 reads CASSWDRRRNTIYF. DNA for the CDR3: TGTGCCAGCAGCTGGGACAGGCGTCGAAACACCATATATTTT.

The rearrangement uses TRBV28 and TRBJ2-7; tentative D call: TRBD2 (5 bases). Trimming left V 7 bases short and J 0 bases short, with 19 bases between. Germline loops: CDR1 MDHEN, CDR2 SYDVKM. The CDR3 totals 16 residues. The CDR3 reads CASNKWEMMGSYEQYF. The CDR3 DNA follows: TGTGCCAGCAATAAATGGGAGATGATGGGCTCCTACGAGCAGTACTTC.

The CDR3 DNA follows: TGTGCCAGCAGCCCGGTTCAGGGTGGGACAGATACGCAGTATTTT. Translation gives CASSPVQGGTDTQYF. This rearrangement joins TRBV5-4 to TRBJ2-3; possible D gene TRBD1, 5 bases. V was clipped by 4 bases and J by 3 bases, with 15 bases between them. Per the germline V gene, CDR1 is SGHNT and CDR2 is YYREEE (reference sequence). The length of the CDR3 is 15 residues.

The genes are TRBV5-1 and TRBJ1-1; D gene uncertain. Deletions cut 0 bases from V and 6 bases from J, with 12 bases between. Germline V gene sequence: CDR1 SGHRS, CDR2 YFSETQ. The CDR3 is made up of 14 amino acids. The CDR3 protein is CASSLGAAVSEAFF. CDR3 coding DNA: TGCGCCAGCAGCTTGGGGGCGGCGGTTTCTGAAGCTTTCTTT.

This clone was seen a handful of times. The chain couples TRBV2 to TRBJ1-3; D call uncertain. Between the trimmed V and J ends, which lost 5 bases and 4 bases, there was a span of 9 bases. Germline V CDR1 and CDR2: SNHLY, FYNNEI. The CDR3 has 13 amino acids. CDR3 region: CASSQEAGNTIYF. CDR3 nucleotides: TGTGCCAGCAGTCAGGAAGCCGGAAACACCATATATTTT.

The chain is built from TRBV19 and TRBJ2-4, with 11 bases aligning to TRBD2. With 6 bases clipped from V and 6 bases from J, the junction kept 10 bases outside the gene matches. Germline V gene data show CDR1 as LNHDA and CDR2 as SQIVND (reference sequence). The CDR3 totals 16 residues. This chain's CDR3 is CASSSGSGRARNIQYF. CDR3 nucleotides: TGTGCCAGTAGCAGTGGTAGCGGGAGGGCCCGAAACATTCAGTACTTC.

The CDR3 sequence: CASSRTSARSYNEQFF. CDR3 in DNA: TGCGCCAGCAGCCGCACTAGCGCCCGCTCCTACAATGAGCAGTTCTTC. The V call is TRBV5-1, the J call TRBJ2-1; TRBD2 matches at 7 bases. This CDR3 comprises 16 residues. In germline, CDR1 is SGHRS, CDR2 YFSETQ. Trimming at V came to 4 bases and at J to 0 bases, leaving 7 bases not matched to a gene. Full variable domain (outside the CDR3, taken from reference TRBV5-1 and TRBJ2-1): KAGVTQTPRYLIKTRGQQVTLSCSPISGHRSVSWYQQTPGQGLQFLFEYFSETQRNKGNFPGRFSGRQFSNSRSEMNVSTLELGDSALYLCASSRTSARSYNEQFFGPGTRLTVL.

The V gene is TRBV27, the J gene TRBJ2-7; D possibly uses TRBD1 or TRBD2 (6 bases each). CDR1 MNHEY and CDR2 SMNVEV come from the germline V gene (reference sequence). V shed 3 bases and J shed 3 bases, with 15 bases lying between them. The CDR3 spans 15 residues. CDR3 loop: CASSFLGGQDYEQYF. CDR3 DNA sequence: TGTGCCAGCAGTTTCTTAGGGGGGCAAGACTACGAGCAGTACTTC.

V is TRBV2 and J is TRBJ2-3; D is unclear. The germline CDR1 and CDR2 sequences are SNHLY and FYNNEI. The CDR3 spans 14 residues. Trimming removed 6 bases at V and 1 base at J, with 11 bases between. CDR3 loop: CASRKSWGTDTQYF. The CDR3 DNA is TGTGCCAGCAGGAAGAGTTGGGGCACAGATACGCAGTATTTT.